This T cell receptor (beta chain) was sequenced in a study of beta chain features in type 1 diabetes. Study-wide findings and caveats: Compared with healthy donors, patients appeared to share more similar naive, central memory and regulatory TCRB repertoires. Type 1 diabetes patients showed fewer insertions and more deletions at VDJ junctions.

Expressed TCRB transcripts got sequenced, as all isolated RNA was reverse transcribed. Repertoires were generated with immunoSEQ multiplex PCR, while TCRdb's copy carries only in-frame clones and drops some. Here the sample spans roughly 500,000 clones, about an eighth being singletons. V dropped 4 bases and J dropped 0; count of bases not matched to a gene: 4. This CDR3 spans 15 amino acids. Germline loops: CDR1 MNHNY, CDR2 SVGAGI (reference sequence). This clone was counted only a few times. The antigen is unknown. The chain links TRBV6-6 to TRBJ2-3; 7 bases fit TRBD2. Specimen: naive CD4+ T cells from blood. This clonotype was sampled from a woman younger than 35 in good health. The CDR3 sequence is CASSSTGLSTDTQYF. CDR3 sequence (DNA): TGTGCCAGCAGTTCGACGGGACTAAGCACAGATACGCAGTATTTT.